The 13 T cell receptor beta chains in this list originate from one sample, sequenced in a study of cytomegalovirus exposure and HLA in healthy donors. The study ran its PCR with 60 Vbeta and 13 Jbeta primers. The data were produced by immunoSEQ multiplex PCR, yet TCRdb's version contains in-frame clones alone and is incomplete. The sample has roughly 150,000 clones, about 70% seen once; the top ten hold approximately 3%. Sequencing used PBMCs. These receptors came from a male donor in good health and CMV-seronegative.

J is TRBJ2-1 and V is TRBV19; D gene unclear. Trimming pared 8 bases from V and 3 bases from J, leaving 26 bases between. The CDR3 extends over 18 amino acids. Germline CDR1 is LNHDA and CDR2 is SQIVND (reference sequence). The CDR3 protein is CASSRLPLSSPYYNEQFF. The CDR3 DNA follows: TGTGCCAGTTCTAGGCTCCCCCTCTCTTCCCCCTACTACAATGAGCAGTTCTTC.

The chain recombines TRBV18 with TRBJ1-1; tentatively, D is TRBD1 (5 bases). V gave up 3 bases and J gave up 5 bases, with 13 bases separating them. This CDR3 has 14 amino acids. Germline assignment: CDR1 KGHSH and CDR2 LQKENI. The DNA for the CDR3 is TGTGCCAGCTCACCCGCAGGAGCAGGGACTGAAGCTTTCTTT. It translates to CASSPAGAGTEAFF.

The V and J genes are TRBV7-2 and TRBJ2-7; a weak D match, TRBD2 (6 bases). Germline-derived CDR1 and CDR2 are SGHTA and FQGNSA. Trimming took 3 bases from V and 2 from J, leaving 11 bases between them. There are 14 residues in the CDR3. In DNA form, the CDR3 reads TGTGCCAGCAGCTTGGGAGGAAAGCCCTACGAGCAGTACTTC. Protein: CASSLGGKPYEQYF.

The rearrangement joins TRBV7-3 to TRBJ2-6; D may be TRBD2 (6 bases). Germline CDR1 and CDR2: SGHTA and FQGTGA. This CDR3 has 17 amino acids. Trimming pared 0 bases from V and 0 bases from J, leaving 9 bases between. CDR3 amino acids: CASSLTGTFSGANVLTF. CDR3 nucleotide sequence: TGTGCCAGCAGCTTAACCGGGACTTTCTCTGGGGCCAACGTCCTGACTTTC.

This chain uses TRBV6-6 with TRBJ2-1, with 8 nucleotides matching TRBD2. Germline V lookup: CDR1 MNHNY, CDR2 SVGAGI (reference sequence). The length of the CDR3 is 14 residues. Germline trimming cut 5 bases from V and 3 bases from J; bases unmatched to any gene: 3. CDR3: CASSLSGVYNEQFF. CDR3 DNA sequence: TGTGCCAGCAGTCTTAGCGGGGTCTACAATGAGCAGTTCTTC.

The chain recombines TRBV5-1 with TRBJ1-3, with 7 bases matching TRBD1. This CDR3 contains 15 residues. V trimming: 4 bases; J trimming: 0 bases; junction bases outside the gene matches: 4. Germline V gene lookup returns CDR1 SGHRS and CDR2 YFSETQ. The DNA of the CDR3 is TGCGCCAGCAGCCCGGGACAGAGCTCTGGAAACACCATATATTTT. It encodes CASSPGQSSGNTIYF.

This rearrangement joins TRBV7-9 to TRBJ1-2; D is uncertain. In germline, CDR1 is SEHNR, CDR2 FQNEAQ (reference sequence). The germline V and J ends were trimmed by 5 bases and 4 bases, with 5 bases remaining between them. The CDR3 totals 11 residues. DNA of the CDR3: TGTGCCAGCAGCCTCTTCTATGGCTACACCTTC. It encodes CASSLFYGYTF.

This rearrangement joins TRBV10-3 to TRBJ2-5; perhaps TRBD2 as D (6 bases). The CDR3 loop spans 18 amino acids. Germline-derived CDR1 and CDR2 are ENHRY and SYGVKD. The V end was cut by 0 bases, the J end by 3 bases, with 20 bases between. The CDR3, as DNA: TGTGCCATCAGTGAGTCTCCAGGTAGGGACTTCCACGAAGAGACCCAGTACTTC. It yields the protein CAISESPGRDFHEETQYF.

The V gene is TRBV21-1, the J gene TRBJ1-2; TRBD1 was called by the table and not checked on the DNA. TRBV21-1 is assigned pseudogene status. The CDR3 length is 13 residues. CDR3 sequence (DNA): TGCGGGACAGGGGGCGCGTCGGTAGATGGCTACACCTTC. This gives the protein CGTGGASVDGYTF.

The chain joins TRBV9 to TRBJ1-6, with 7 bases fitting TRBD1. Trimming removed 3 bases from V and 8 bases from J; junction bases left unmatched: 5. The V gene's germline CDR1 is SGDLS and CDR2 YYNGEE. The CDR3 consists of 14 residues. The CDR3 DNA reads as TGTGCCAGCAGCGGACAGGGATCTTATTCACCCCTCCACTTT. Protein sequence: CASSGQGSYSPLHF. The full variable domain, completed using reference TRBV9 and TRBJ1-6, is DSGVTQTPKHLITATGQRVTLRCSPRSGDLSVYWYQQSLDQGLQFLIQYYNGEERAKGNILERFSAQQFPDLHSELNLSSLELGDSALYFCASSGQGSYSPLHFGNGTRLTVT.

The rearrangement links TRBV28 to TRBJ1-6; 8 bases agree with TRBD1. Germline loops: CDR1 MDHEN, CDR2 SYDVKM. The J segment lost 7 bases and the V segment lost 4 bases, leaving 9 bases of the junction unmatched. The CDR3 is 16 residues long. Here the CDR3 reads CASSSTDRGRNSPLHF. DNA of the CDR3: TGTGCCAGCAGTTCGACTGACAGGGGACGAAATTCACCCCTCCACTTT.

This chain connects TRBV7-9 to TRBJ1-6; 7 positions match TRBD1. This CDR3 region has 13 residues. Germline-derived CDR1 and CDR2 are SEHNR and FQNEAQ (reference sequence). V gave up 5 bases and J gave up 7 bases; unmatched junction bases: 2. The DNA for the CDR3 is TGTGCCAGCAGCCTGGGACAGAATTCACCCCTCCACTTT. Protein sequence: CASSLGQNSPLHF.

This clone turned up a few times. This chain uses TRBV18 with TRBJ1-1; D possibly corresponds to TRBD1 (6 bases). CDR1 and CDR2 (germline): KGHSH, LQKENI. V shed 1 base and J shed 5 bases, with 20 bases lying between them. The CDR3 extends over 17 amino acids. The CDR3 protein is CASSPHSGVGEGTEAFF. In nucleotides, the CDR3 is TGTGCCAGCTCACCACACTCAGGGGTGGGGGAGGGAACTGAAGCTTTCTTT.